This paragraph covers one T cell receptor beta chain sequence. The sample originates from a study of neoadjuvant anti-PD-1 for oral cavity cancer. V lost 1 base to trimming and J lost 8 bases; unmatched junction nucleotides: 9. In germline, CDR1 is SSHAT, CDR2 FNYEAQ (reference sequence). The CDR3 loop spans 16 amino acids. Specified time point: after neoadjuvant nivolumab, at surgical resection. Patients were newly diagnosed with stage II-IVA oral cavity squamous cell carcinoma without prior systemic or radiation treatment. Tumor libraries mostly used about 5.1 ug genomic DNA, two replicates each. Clones were read by immunoSEQ multiplex PCR, and TCRdb kept only the in-frame ones, dropping some. The sample holds around 15,000 clones, roughly 40% seen once.

The sequences come from tumor tissue, collected after nivolumab (anti-PD-1) treatment. The clonotype comes from a person between 40 and 79 years old with oral cavity squamous cell carcinoma. This chain joins TRBV7-7 and TRBJ2-1; TRBD2 matches at 9 bases. This CDR3 reads CASSLGLAGARDEQFF. CDR3 sequence (DNA): TGTGCCAGCAGCTTAGGGTTAGCGGGGGCTCGAGATGAGCAGTTCTTC.